The clone carrying this T cell receptor beta chain is classed as medium-sized by frequency. Antigen unknown. CDR3 length: 14 amino acids. Germline-derived CDR1 and CDR2 are MNHEY and SVGAGI. CSF cells were profiled by 10X single-cell V(D)J and 5' expression. No DNA is given; TCRdb re-called the 10x single-cell sequencing reads and lists each CDR3 protein once. Its table records around 1,500 distinct CDR3 sequences. Every participant was in good physical condition without acute infectious disease. The entry originates in a study of CD8 T cells in cerebrospinal fluid in Alzheimer's disease. Study-level background: Clonal expansion of CSF T cells was measured with plate-based and droplet-based single-cell sequencing.

Overall study results and limits: The authors cautioned that cerebrospinal fluid EBV-specific TCRs do not prove EBV causes Alzheimer's.

The chain recombines TRBV6-5 with TRBJ2-5; with no DNA, the TCRdb D assignment of TRBD1 cannot be verified. The source of this sequence is a human donor in good health. Sequenced material: cerebrospinal fluid. The chain's CDR3 is CASSYSGAQETQYF.